This TCR beta chain came from a study of T cell responses to AZD1222 COVID-19 vaccine. V gave up 4 bases and J gave up 2 bases; unmatched junction bases: 6. The germline V gene has CDR1 LNHDA and CDR2 SQIVND (reference sequence). The CDR3 sequence is 16 residues long. TCRdb keeps only in-frame clones here, not all; method: immunoSEQ multiplex PCR. The profile shows over 100,000 clones, approximately 84% of them singletons. As concerns this clone: Antigen unknown.

Whole-study findings and limits: The study reported that nearly half of spike-specific TCRs target unmutated variant regions. Breadth and depth of Spike-specific TCRs rose after two AZD1222 doses. The donor group comprised mostly white British people and more females; the analysis possibly underestimated clonal diversity. Along spike, vaccine-associated CD4 TCRs were found throughout, with dominance at 160-218 and 743-854.

The sample here was peripheral blood, taken on day 0 of AZD1222 vaccination. The TCR sequence derives from an adult in good health. This chain links TRBV19 with TRBJ1-5, with TRBD1 matching 9 bases. The CDR3 reads CASSNTGGAGNQPQHF. CDR3 DNA sequence: TGTGCCAGTAGTAACACAGGGGGCGCCGGCAATCAGCCCCAGCATTTT.